This T cell receptor beta chain was sequenced during a study of cytomegalovirus exposure and HLA in healthy donors. Study observations and caveats: The authors later found TCR association rates varying by HLA locus, with DRB1 most and HLA-C fewest. Fewer than 20,000 TCR beta sequences were associated with HLA alleles at 0.05 false discovery rate in a later analysis. Donor immune exposure was known only as CMV serostatus.

In the PCR, 60 Vbeta and 13 Jbeta primers were used. This table comes from immunoSEQ multiplex PCR, and its TCRdb copy is limited to in-frame clones, with some not included. The top ten clones hold roughly 8.2% of a sample with over 100,000 clones, 82% of them seen once. This clone came up once. Its antigen is unknown. The sequence was collected from a woman aged 50 to 60 in good health and CMV-seropositive. Sequencing was performed on PBMCs.

CDR3: CASSLMRGGQETQYF. The CDR3 DNA reads TGTGCCAGCAGCTTAATGAGGGGGGGACAAGAGACCCAGTACTTC. The chain couples TRBV7-2 to TRBJ2-5, with D perhaps matching TRBD2 (7 bases). V gave up 2 bases and J gave up 2 bases, with 12 bases separating them. Germline V gives CDR1 SGHTA, CDR2 FQGNSA. This CDR3 is built from 15 residues.